A single sample gave rise to the 13 T cell receptor beta chains below, sequenced in a study of T cell clones after liver transplantation. Repertoires were generated with immunoSEQ multiplex PCR, while TCRdb's copy carries only in-frame clones and drops some. The repertoire has tens of thousands of clones, about 82% of them found once; the top ten carry approximately 0.47%. Sample: CD4+ T cells from blood, taken about 46 months after liver transplant. These receptors all come from a human patient who received a liver transplant. Some T cells here may be from the graft donor.

This clone was recorded once. This chain joins TRBV28 and TRBJ1-2, with D hard to call. This CDR3 region has 14 residues. Germline V gene data show CDR1 as MDHEN and CDR2 as SYDVKM. Trimming removed 5 bases at V and 4 bases at J, with 14 bases between. CDR3 protein: CASSKTVPSYGYTF. The CDR3 DNA is TGTGCCAGCAGTAAGACGGTCCCAAGCTATGGCTACACCTTC.

This chain connects TRBV29-1 to TRBJ2-1; weak D call: TRBD2 (6 bases). Trimming removed 4 bases at V and 4 bases at J, with 11 bases between. Germline CDR1 SQVTM, CDR2 ANQGSEA. This CDR3 contains 13 residues. The CDR3 here is CSVGRARYNEQFF. As DNA, the CDR3 is TGCAGCGTTGGGAGGGCGAGATACAATGAGCAGTTCTTC.

The chain combines TRBV9 with TRBJ2-3, with 8 bases lining up with TRBD2. The CDR3 is 19 amino acids. CDR1 is SGDLS, CDR2 YYNGEE, per germline. The trim removed 0 bases at V and 7 bases at J, leaving 19 bases unmatched. The CDR3 DNA is TGTGCCAGCAGCGTAGCCCCCACTCGAGTCTCGGGAGGGCGAAATACGCAGTATTTT. It translates to CASSVAPTRVSGGRNTQYF.

In regard to this clone: Within the sample, other DNA sequences also encode this same CDR3. V is TRBV6-6 and J is TRBJ2-2, with TRBD1 as a possible D gene (7 bases). Germline CDR1 and CDR2: MNHNY and SVGAGI (reference sequence). Trimming left V 2 bases short and J 7 bases short, with 11 bases between. The CDR3 has 14 residues. The CDR3 DNA follows: TGTGCCAGCAGTTACGACAGGGAGGTCGGGGAGCTGTTTTTT. Its protein is CASSYDREVGELFF.

The CDR3 is CASSVQGVNEKLFF. Written as DNA, the CDR3 is TGCGCCAGCAGCGTGCAGGGGGTAAATGAAAAACTGTTTTTT. The rearrangement joins TRBV5-1 to TRBJ1-4, with 7 bases fitting TRBD1. V lost 4 bases and J lost 5; bases outside the gene matches: 5. Germline-derived CDR1 and CDR2 are SGHRS and YFSETQ. CDR3 size: 14 residues. Full variable domain (missing parts from reference TRBV5-1 and TRBJ1-4): KAGVTQTPRYLIKTRGQQVTLSCSPISGHRSVSWYQQTPGQGLQFLFEYFSETQRNKGNFPGRFSGRQFSNSRSEMNVSTLELGDSALYLCASSVQGVNEKLFFGSGTQLSVL.

The rearrangement joins TRBV27 to TRBJ2-5; 12 bases align to TRBD2. This CDR3 is built from 17 residues. Germline V CDR1 and CDR2: MNHEY, SMNVEV (reference sequence). V lost 5 bases to trimming and J lost 4 bases; unmatched junction nucleotides: 11. The CDR3 DNA follows: TGTGCCAGCAGTCCACGGGGCTTGGGACTAGCGGGAGAGACCCAGTACTTC. It yields the protein CASSPRGLGLAGETQYF.

The V and J genes are TRBV15 and TRBJ2-6, with 7 nucleotides matching TRBD2. This CDR3 spans 21 amino acids. CDR1 and CDR2 from the germline V gene are LNHNV and YYDKDF (reference sequence). J lost 0 bases, V lost 0 bases, and 14 bases had no gene match. The CDR3 DNA is TGTGCCACCAGCAGAGACCGCCTAGGCGGACTAGATTTCTCTGGGGCCAACGTCCTGACTTTC. It is translated as CATSRDRLGGLDFSGANVLTF. The variable domain in full, with the rest retrieved from reference TRBV15 and TRBJ2-6, is DAMVIQNPRYQVTQFGKPVTLSCSQTLNHNVMYWYQQKSSQAPKLLFHYYDKDFNNEADTPDNFQSRRPNTSFCFLDIRSPGLGDTAMYLCATSRDRLGGLDFSGANVLTFGAGSRLTVL.

This chain links TRBV5-1 with TRBJ1-1, with a possible D match to TRBD1 (5 bases). This CDR3 spans 15 amino acids. Germline V gene data show CDR1 as SGHRS and CDR2 as YFSETQ. Trimming left V 0 bases short and J 4 bases short, with 13 bases between. CDR3 DNA: TGCGCCAGCAGCTTGGAGGCCCGGGGGGTCACTGAAGCTTTCTTT. Amino acids: CASSLEARGVTEAFF.

The rearrangement uses TRBV10-3 and TRBJ1-1; possibly TRBD1 for D (6 bases). Trimming left V 6 bases short and J 4 bases short, with 18 bases between. This CDR3 has 15 residues. In germline, CDR1 is ENHRY, CDR2 SYGVKD. CDR3 sequence: CAISFGGGRSTEAFF. CDR3 coding DNA: TGTGCCATCAGCTTCGGGGGGGGGCGGAGCACTGAAGCTTTCTTT.

The CDR3 bases are TGCGCCAGCAGCCCCCCGGGCTCTGGAAACACCATATATTTT. Its protein product is CASSPPGSGNTIYF. This chain joins TRBV5-1 and TRBJ1-3, with unresolved D. There are 14 residues in the CDR3. Germline lookup yields CDR1 SGHRS and CDR2 YFSETQ. V lost 4 bases and J lost 0, with 8 bases in between.

The chain recombines TRBV5-1 with TRBJ1-1; D may be TRBD1 (6 bases). The ends were cut back, 5 bases at V and 1 base at J, with 15 bases in the middle. Germline V gene sequence: CDR1 SGHRS, CDR2 YFSETQ. The CDR3 consists of 15 residues. CDR3 coding DNA: TGCGCCAGCAGGACAGGACAAAATGAGAACACTGAAGCTTTCTTT. The encoded protein is CASRTGQNENTEAFF.

The V and J genes are TRBV28 and TRBJ2-3; no clear D. Trimming took 8 bases from V and 8 from J, leaving 17 bases between them. The germline V gene encodes CDR1 MDHEN and CDR2 SYDVKM. The CDR3 runs 13 residues. CDR3 in DNA: TGTGCCAGCGGGCAGGACCCCCGGTTTACGCAGTATTTT. Its translation: CASGQDPRFTQYF.

The chain joins TRBV9 to TRBJ1-1; a weak D match, TRBD1 (6 bases). The CDR3 is 17 amino acids. Germline lookup yields CDR1 SGDLS and CDR2 YYNGEE. Trimming pared 3 bases from V and 1 base from J, leaving 19 bases between. The CDR3 DNA reads TGTGCCAGCAGCGCAAGTATTACAGGGCGCGGGAACACTGAAGCTTTCTTT. It yields the protein CASSASITGRGNTEAFF.